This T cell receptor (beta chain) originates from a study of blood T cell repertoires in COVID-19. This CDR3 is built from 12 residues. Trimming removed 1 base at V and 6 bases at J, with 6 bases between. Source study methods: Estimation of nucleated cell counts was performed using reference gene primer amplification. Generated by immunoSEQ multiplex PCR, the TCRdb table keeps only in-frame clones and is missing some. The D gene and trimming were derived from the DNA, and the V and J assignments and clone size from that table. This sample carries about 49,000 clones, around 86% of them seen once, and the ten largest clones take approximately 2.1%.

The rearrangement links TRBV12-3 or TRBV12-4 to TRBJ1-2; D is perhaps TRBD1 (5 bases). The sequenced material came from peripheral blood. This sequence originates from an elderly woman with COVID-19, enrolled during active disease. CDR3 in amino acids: CASSLGGDGYTF. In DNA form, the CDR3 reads TGTGCCAGCAGTTTAGGGGGGGATGGCTACACCTTC.